The present TCR beta chain was sequenced within a study of cytomegalovirus exposure and HLA in healthy donors. Study-wide background: Early released data had roughly 81 million unique TCRs, all coming from HLA-typed donors.

Study observations and caveats: HLA allele associations emerged for fewer than 20,000 TCR beta sequences in a later analysis, at 0.05 false discovery rate.

A note on this clone: Its specificity is not known.

PCR involved 60 Vbeta and 13 Jbeta primers. Per the study methods: Later work found 80 million or so unique TCR beta chains, with about 10 million shared. Here immunoSEQ multiplex PCR was the method, and the copy in TCRdb shows in-frame clones only, minus some. The V and J calls and clone size are taken from that table; D and trimming were inferred from the DNA. The sample table sets out approximately 130,000 clones. Sequenced: PBMCs. The source of this sequence is a woman aged 55-70 years in good health and CMV-seronegative.

The CDR3 region is CASSLMTSGFGGELFF. The CDR3 DNA reads as TGTGCCAGCAGCTTAATGACTAGCGGATTTGGCGGGGAGCTGTTTTTT. The chain combines TRBV5-4 with TRBJ2-2; 9 nucleotides match TRBD2. This CDR3 has 16 amino acids. J lost 7 bases, V lost 2 bases, and 9 bases had no gene match. Germline V gives CDR1 SGHNT, CDR2 YYREEE (reference sequence).